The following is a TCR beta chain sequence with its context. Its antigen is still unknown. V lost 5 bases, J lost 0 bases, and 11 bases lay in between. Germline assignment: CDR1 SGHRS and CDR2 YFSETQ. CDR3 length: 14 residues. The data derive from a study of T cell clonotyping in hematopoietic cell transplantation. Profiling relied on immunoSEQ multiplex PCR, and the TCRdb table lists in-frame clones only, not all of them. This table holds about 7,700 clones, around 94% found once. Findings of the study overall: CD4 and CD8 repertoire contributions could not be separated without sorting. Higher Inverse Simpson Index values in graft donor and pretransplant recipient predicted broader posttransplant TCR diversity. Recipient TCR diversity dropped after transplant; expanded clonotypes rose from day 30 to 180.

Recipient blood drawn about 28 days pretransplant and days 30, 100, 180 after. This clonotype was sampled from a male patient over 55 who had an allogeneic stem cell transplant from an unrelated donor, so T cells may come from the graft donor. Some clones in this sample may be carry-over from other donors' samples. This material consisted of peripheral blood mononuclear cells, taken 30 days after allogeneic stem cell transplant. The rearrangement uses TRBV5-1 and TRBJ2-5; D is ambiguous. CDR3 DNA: TGCGCCAGCAGGTACTACAGCAACCAAGAGACCCAGTACTTC. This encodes CASRYYSNQETQYF.